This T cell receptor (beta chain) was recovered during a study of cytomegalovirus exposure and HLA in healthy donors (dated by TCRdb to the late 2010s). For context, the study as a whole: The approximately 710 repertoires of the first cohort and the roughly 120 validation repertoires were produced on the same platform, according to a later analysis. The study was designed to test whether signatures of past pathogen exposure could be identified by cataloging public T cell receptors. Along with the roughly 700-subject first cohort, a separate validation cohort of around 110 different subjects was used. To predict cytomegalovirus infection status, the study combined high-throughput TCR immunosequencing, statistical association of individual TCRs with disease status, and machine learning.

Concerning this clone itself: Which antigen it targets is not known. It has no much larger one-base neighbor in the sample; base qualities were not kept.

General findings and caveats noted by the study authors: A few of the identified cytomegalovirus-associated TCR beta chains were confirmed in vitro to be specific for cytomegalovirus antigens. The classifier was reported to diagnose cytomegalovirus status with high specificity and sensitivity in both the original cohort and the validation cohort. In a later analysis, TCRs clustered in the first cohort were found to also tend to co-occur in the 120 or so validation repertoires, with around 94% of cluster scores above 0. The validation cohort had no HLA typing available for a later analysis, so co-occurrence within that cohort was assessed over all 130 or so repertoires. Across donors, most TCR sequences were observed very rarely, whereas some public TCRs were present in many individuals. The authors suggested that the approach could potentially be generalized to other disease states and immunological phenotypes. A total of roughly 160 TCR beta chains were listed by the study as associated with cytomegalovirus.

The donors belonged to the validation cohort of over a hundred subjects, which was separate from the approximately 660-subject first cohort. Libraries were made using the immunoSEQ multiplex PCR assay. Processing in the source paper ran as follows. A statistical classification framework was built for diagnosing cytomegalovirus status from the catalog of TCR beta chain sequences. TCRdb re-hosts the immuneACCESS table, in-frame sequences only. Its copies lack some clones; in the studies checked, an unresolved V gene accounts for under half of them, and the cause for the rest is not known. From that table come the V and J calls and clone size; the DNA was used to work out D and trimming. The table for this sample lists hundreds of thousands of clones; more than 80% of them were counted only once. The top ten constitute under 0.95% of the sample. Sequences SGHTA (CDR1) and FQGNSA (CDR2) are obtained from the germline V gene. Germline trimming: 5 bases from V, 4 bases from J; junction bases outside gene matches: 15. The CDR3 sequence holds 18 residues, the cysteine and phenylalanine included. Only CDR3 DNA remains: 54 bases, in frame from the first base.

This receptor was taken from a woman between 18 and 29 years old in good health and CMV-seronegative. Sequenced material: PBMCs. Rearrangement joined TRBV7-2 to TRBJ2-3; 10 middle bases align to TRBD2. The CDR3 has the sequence CASSPSASGRRGADTQYF. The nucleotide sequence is TGTGCCAGCAGCCCCTCGGCTAGCGGGAGACGCGGCGCAGATACGCAGTATTTT.